Below, one TCR beta chain is given with its context. It has no known antigen specificity. No qualities accompany the bases; no much larger clone lies one base away. This entry comes from a study of sequential checkpoint blockade in melanoma (dated by TCRdb to about 2019). For the study in its entirety: In a 1:1 randomization, patients received either first-line nivolumab then ipilimumab (arm A) or ipilimumab then nivolumab (arm B). Maintenance nivolumab was given following each of the two trial sequences.

The sample's treatment or condition, from its label and the paper: randomized to nivolumab then ipilimumab (arm A) or the reverse (arm B). None of the trial patients had been given prior DNA-damaging chemotherapy. On a FACS Aria II flow cytometer, live CD3+CD8+ cells that were negative for CD19 and CD56 were sorted from thawed PBMCs. Samples came from patients with melanoma in CheckMate 064, a randomized, open-label phase II trial of sequential checkpoint blockade. Peripheral blood mononuclear cells were obtained through leukapheresis, purified using Ficoll-Paque, and frozen in human serum containing approximately 10% DMSO. Immediately after sorting, the purity of the sorted blood CD3+CD8+ cells was confirmed to be >95%, and DNA was then extracted. Here is what the overall study found, with its caveats: The response-prediction model combining TCR metrics and mutation burden needs validation in larger, independent patient cohorts.

The immunoSEQ Assay was used to immunosequence TCRbeta CDR3 regions from genomic DNA. Before high-throughput sequencing, genomic DNA was amplified using bias-controlled multiplex PCR. The study's own analysis went as follows. To quantify the absolute abundance of each unique TCRbeta CDR3 region, the sequences were collapsed and filtered. Clonality, defined as 1 minus Pielou's evenness, was calculated using productive rearrangements only. A previously published method was used to identify clones with significantly greater frequencies in on-treatment samples than in baseline samples. This immuneACCESS table, as held by TCRdb, lists in-frame sequences with V and J called but not all clones. Of the missing ones, under half trace to an unresolved V gene in checked studies; the others have no known cause. The V and J calls and clone size are taken from that table; D and trimming were inferred from the DNA. Across this sample there are more than 9,500 clones, with 60% to 80% seen only once. Of the sample, 10% is held by the ten largest clones.

This clonotype was obtained from a human donor with melanoma. Source: CD8+ T cells sorted from blood (inferred from file names), taken from a patient given nivolumab and ipilimumab in sequence.

The CDR3 protein is CASRARLEAQETQYF. The nucleotide sequence reads TGCGCCAGCAGGGCCCGACTGGAGGCCCAAGAGACCCAGTACTTC. The sequence is built from TRBV5-1 and TRBJ2-5; 5 matching bases give a weak D call of TRBD2. V lost 5 bases and J lost 1 base; the stretch between them is 15 bases long. The germline V gene sets CDR1 to SGHRS and CDR2 to YFSETQ. Inclusive of the bounding cysteine and phenylalanine, the CDR3 is 15 residues long. Of the read, only the CDR3 DNA is kept; its 45 bases are in frame from base 1. The full variable domain, with segments outside the CDR3 supplied by the reference TRBV5-1 and TRBJ2-5 proteins, appears as KAGVTQTPRYLIKTRGQQVTLSCSPISGHRSVSWYQQTPGQGLQFLFEYFSETQRNKGNFPGRFSGRQFSNSRSEMNVSTLELGDSALYLCASRARLEAQETQYFGPGTRLLVL.